These T cell receptor beta chains were read from a single sample in a study of CD8 T cells in ankylosing spondylitis. TCRdb itself ran the 5' RACE reads through MiXCR, one entry per CDR3 protein. The repertoire holds about 360,000 distinct CDR3 sequences, with roughly 20% as singletons. Source material: blood, either unsorted or a sorted T cell fraction (not recorded which). The receptors shown here come from a male donor with ankylosing spondylitis or in good health (not recorded which). Both conserved end residues are trimmed from each CDR3. The D gene is left open where the match is weak. The size of a clone is reported for some rows only, either as once, few or many, or as a class for expanded clones.

>TRBJ1-1|TRBV7-8|NA|TRBD1
ASSKGAGTEAF
>TRBJ2-7|TRBV11-2|NA|NA
ASNDNPGPEQY
>TRBJ1-2|TRBV27|NA|TRBD1
ASSTGQGVGGYT
>TRBJ2-1|TRBV12-3/TRBV12-4|NA|NA
ASSSHPLRDEQF
>TRBJ2-1|TRBV3-1|NA|TRBD2
ASSPLTSGGPQGNEQF
>TRBJ2-1|TRBV12-3/TRBV12-4|few|NA
ASAFGTSFNEQF
>TRBJ2-4|TRBV7-6|NA|TRBD1
ASSLKTGGISKNIQY
>TRBJ2-2|TRBV6-1|few|TRBD2
ASDGAGDLGTGELF
>TRBJ1-6|TRBV25-1|few|NA
ASTGGLYNSPLH
>TRBJ2-5|TRBV9|NA|NA
ASSVEAIQETQY
>TRBJ1-2|TRBV29-1|few|NA
SVGTGPSNYGYT
>TRBJ2-2|TRBV4-2|few|NA
ASSQDWRTGSWTGELF
>TRBJ2-7|TRBV20-1|NA|TRBD1
SAKDRVHEQY
>TRBJ2-1|TRBV11-2|few|TRBD2
ASSQRGTTTYNEQF
>TRBJ2-7|TRBV7-9|many|NA
ASSLPPGTRPYEQY
>TRBJ1-1|TRBV9|NA|TRBD1
ASSASGTGEAF
>TRBJ1-1|TRBV15|few|NA
ATSRLVENTEAF
>TRBJ2-5|TRBV3-1|NA|NA
ASSQDSSSVFGETQY
>TRBJ1-1|TRBV12-3/TRBV12-4|few|NA
ASSPTPTDNTEAF
>TRBJ2-3|TRBV27|NA|NA
ASSAPSPGWGRTDTQY
>TRBJ2-1|TRBV18|NA|TRBD1
ASSPGTVKYNEQF
>TRBJ1-2|TRBV7-9|NA|NA
ASSPEASVLYGYT
>TRBJ2-1|TRBV30|NA|NA
AWGSGVEQF
>TRBJ2-7|TRBV20-1|few|TRBD1
SASWDRGASYEQY
>TRBJ2-5|TRBV7-9|few|NA
ASRTDWGRGPQETQY
>TRBJ2-5|TRBV12-3/TRBV12-4|NA|TRBD1
ASSLWTGGFGLKETQY
>TRBJ2-7|TRBV7-9|NA|NA
ASSFLSTAYEQY
>TRBJ2-5|TRBV27|NA|TRBD2
ASSFIAGGPPETQY
>TRBJ2-2|TRBV6-5|NA|TRBD2
ASSYRTSVGGELF
>TRBJ2-2|TRBV10-3|many|TRBD1
AIQSGTANTGELF
>TRBJ2-5|TRBV7-9|NA|NA
ASSLGQTQETQY
>TRBJ1-5|TRBV12-3/TRBV12-4|many|NA
ASTTTETQPQH
>TRBJ2-1|TRBV12-3/TRBV12-4|many|TRBD1
ASRDRLTIEQF
>TRBJ1-4|TRBV12-3/TRBV12-4|NA|TRBD1
ASSQGQGVATNEKLF
>TRBJ2-2|TRBV28|once|NA
ASSDTGAWNTGELF
>TRBJ2-7|TRBV20-1|NA|NA
SARDPPAPSYEQY
>TRBJ2-1|TRBV4-1|few|NA
ASSLVVDSYNEQF
>TRBJ2-2|TRBV20-1|NA|NA
SARDHGEPNTGELF
>TRBJ2-2|TRBV14|NA|TRBD1
ASSATGVPLRGTGELF
>TRBJ2-1|TRBV12-3/TRBV12-4|NA|NA
ASSFPGTAYNEQF
>TRBJ1-4|TRBV5-1|NA|NA
ASSLDIRDEKLF
>TRBJ2-7|TRBV6-1|few|NA
ASSEIPRSSYEQY
>TRBJ2-7|TRBV28|NA|NA
ASSLPGRGHSYEQY
>TRBJ2-7|TRBV2|NA|TRBD1
ASKAGGYEQY
>TRBJ2-7|TRBV7-2|few|TRBD1
ASSFEGQGSYEQY
>TRBJ2-7|TRBV29-1|few|TRBD1
SVEDHPGTGVFGEQY
>TRBJ2-3|TRBV5-6|few|NA
ASSLESFSDTQY